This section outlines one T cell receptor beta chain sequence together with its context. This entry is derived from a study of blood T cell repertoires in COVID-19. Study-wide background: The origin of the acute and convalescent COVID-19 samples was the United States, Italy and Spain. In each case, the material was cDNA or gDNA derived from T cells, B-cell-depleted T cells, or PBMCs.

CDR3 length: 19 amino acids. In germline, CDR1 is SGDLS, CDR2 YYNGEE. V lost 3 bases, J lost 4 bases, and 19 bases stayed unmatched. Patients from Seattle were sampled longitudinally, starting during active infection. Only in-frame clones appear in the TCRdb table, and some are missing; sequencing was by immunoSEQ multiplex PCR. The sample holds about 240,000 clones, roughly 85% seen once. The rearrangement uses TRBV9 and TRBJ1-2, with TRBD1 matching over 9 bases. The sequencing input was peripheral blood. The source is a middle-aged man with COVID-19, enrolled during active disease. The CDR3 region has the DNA TGTGCCAGCAGCGAATCCCTAGCTGGGGGACAGGGTGGTGGCTATGGCTACACCTTC. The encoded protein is CASSESLAGGQGGGYGYTF.